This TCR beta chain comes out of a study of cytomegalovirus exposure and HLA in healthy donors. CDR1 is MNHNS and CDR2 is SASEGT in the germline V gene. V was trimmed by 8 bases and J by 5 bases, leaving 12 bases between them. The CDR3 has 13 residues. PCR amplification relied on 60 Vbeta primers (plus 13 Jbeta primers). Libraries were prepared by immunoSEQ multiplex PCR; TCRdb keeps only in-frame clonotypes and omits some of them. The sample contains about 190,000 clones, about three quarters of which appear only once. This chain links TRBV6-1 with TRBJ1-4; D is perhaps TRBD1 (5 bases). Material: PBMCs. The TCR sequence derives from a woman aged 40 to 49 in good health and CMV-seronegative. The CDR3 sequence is CASGAIQNEKLFF. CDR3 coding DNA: TGTGCCAGCGGGGCCATACAGAATGAAAAACTGTTTTTT.